A single sample gave rise to the 23 T cell receptor beta chains below, sequenced in a study of cytomegalovirus exposure and HLA in healthy donors. TCRdb's copy holds only in-frame clones and misses some; the assay was immunoSEQ multiplex PCR. The table has about 250,000 clones, around nine tenths seen once. Input material: PBMCs. The receptors were gathered from a man aged 18-30 years in good health and CMV-seronegative.

The chain has TRBV4-1 and TRBJ2-7, with 9 bases lining up with TRBD2. CDR3 length: 17 amino acids. V shed 1 base and J 3 bases; nucleotides not matched to a gene: 10. Germline V CDR1 and CDR2: MGHRA, YSYEKL. This CDR3 is CASSQAPLLAGSYEQYF. In DNA, the CDR3 is TGCGCCAGCAGCCAAGCCCCTCTCCTAGCGGGAAGCTACGAGCAGTACTTC.

CDR3 DNA: TGTGCCAGCAGCTTACGGGAAAACGCGAACACCGGGGAGCTGTTTTTT. It yields the protein CASSLRENANTGELFF. The genes are TRBV9 and TRBJ2-2; possibly TRBD2 for D (5 bases). Trimming shortened V by 4 bases and J by 0 bases, and 13 bases separated the two germline ends. The CDR3 is 16 residues long. In germline, CDR1 is SGDLS, CDR2 YYNGEE.

This chain connects TRBV21-1 to TRBJ2-1; the D segment call TRBD2 is taken from the table without a DNA check. TRBV21-1 is a recognized pseudogene. This CDR3 has 17 residues. The CDR3, as DNA: TGTGCTACCAGCGCAGATCGGGGCGGGGACTCCAACAATGAGCAGTTCTTC. It codes for CATSADRGGDSNNEQFF.

The chain employs TRBV18 and TRBJ2-5; a possible D gene is TRBD1 (6 bases). Germline-derived CDR1 and CDR2 are KGHSH and LQKENI. The CDR3 sequence is 15 residues long. V was pared by 3 bases and J by 5 bases, with 16 bases between. The CDR3 is CASSPTTGWKETQYF. As DNA, the CDR3 is TGTGCCAGCTCACCGACGACAGGTTGGAAGGAGACCCAGTACTTC.

The chain joins TRBV28 to TRBJ2-3; D not certain. Germline lookup yields CDR1 MDHEN and CDR2 SYDVKM. The length of the CDR3 is 14 residues. V dropped 0 bases and J dropped 2 bases, with 6 bases sitting between them. In DNA form, the CDR3 reads TGTGCCAGCAGTTTATGGACTCTCACAGATACGCAGTATTTT. Amino acids: CASSLWTLTDTQYF.

V is TRBV19 and J is TRBJ1-2; 7 nucleotides align to TRBD1. Losses at the gene ends were 3 bases for V and 0 bases for J; bases not matched to a gene: 10. This CDR3 has 17 residues. The germline V gene encodes CDR1 LNHDA and CDR2 SQIVND (reference sequence). CDR3: CASSIYRGGRTNYGYTF. In DNA form, the CDR3 reads TGTGCCAGTAGTATTTACAGGGGTGGAAGAACTAACTATGGCTACACCTTC.

The J gene is TRBJ1-3, the V gene TRBV9; possibly TRBD1 for D (5 bases). Germline V gives CDR1 SGDLS, CDR2 YYNGEE. The V gene lost 0 bases and the J gene lost 7 bases, with 11 bases spanning the gap. The CDR3 contains 14 residues. The CDR3 DNA is TGTGCCAGCAGCGTAGAGGAGGGGAGGAACACCATATATTTT. This translates into CASSVEEGRNTIYF. Drawing the rest from reference TRBV9 and TRBJ1-3, the complete variable domain is DSGVTQTPKHLITATGQRVTLRCSPRSGDLSVYWYQQSLDQGLQFLIQYYNGEERAKGNILERFSAQQFPDLHSELNLSSLELGDSALYFCASSVEEGRNTIYFGEGSWLTVV.

V is TRBV5-1 and J is TRBJ2-7; the D gene is possibly TRBD1 (6 bases). This CDR3 has 14 amino acids. Trimming removed 0 bases at V and 2 bases at J, with 9 bases between. Germline lookup yields CDR1 SGHRS and CDR2 YFSETQ. Written as DNA, the CDR3 is TGCGCCAGCAGCTTGGACAGGGCCGCCTACGAGCAGTACTTC. This gives the protein CASSLDRAAYEQYF.

The chain couples TRBV5-4 to TRBJ1-2; the match to TRBD1 covers 8 bases. Looked up from germline, CDR1 is SGHNT and CDR2 is YYREEE (reference sequence). The CDR3 loop spans 15 amino acids. V was clipped by 3 bases and J by 4 bases; unmatched bases: 8. CDR3 nucleotide sequence: TGTGCCAGCAGCTCTCCGACAGGGGAGGTCTATGGCTACACCTTC. This encodes CASSSPTGEVYGYTF.

The chain recombines TRBV6-1 with TRBJ1-5; 7 bases are shared with TRBD1. With 0 bases clipped from V and 2 bases from J, the junction kept 13 bases outside the gene matches. Germline V gene lookup returns CDR1 MNHNS and CDR2 SASEGT. The CDR3 extends over 19 amino acids. The CDR3 DNA is TGTGCCAGCAGTGAAGCTCCAATCCCAGACAGGGTCGGCAATCAGCCCCAGCATTTT. This codes for CASSEAPIPDRVGNQPQHF.

V usage is TRBV5-1 and J usage is TRBJ2-1, with 7 bases fitting TRBD2. The CDR3 runs 14 residues. Per the germline V gene, CDR1 is SGHRS and CDR2 is YFSETQ. V dropped 1 base and J dropped 10; count of bases not matched to a gene: 8. The CDR3 here is CASSLLVPGLEQFF. CDR3 DNA: TGCGCCAGCAGCTTGTTGGTGCCGGGACTAGAGCAGTTCTTC.

Written as DNA, the CDR3 is TGCAGCGTTGAGGCGGGAGCAGGGACGCAGTATTTT. Protein sequence: CSVEAGAGTQYF. V gene TRBV29-1 combines with J gene TRBJ2-3, with 7 bases aligning to TRBD2. The CDR3 length is 12 residues. J was trimmed by 9 bases and V by 3 bases; bases with no gene match: 6. The germline gives CDR1 SQVTM, CDR2 ANQGSEA.

This clone has a handful of counts. The chain links TRBV27 to TRBJ1-5, with TRBD1 as a possible D gene (6 bases). This CDR3 spans 16 amino acids. Deletions cut 8 bases from V and 8 bases from J, with 25 bases between. Germline V gene data show CDR1 as MNHEY and CDR2 as SMNVEV (reference sequence). The CDR3 nucleotides are TGTGCCAGCGCAAGATTCGGGGGGCTACTGACGGAGCCCCAGCATTTT. It encodes CASARFGGLLTEPQHF.

CDR3 loop: CAWSVLAGNSPLHF. DNA for the CDR3: TGTGCCTGGAGTGTACTGGCAGGGAATTCACCCCTCCACTTT. V is TRBV30 and J is TRBJ1-6; perhaps TRBD1 as D (5 bases). Germline V gives CDR1 GTSNPN, CDR2 SVGIG (reference sequence). This CDR3 region has 14 residues. V shed 0 bases and J shed 7 bases, with 10 bases lying between them.

This chain connects TRBV4-2 to TRBJ2-7; 8 nucleotides match TRBD1. Germline V gene data show CDR1 as LGHNA and CDR2 as YNFKEQ. With 3 bases clipped from V and 3 bases from J, the junction kept 10 bases outside the gene matches. The CDR3 consists of 16 residues. CDR3 sequence: CASSQTGGQAFYEQYF. The CDR3 bases are TGTGCCAGCAGCCAGACCGGGGGACAGGCCTTCTACGAGCAGTACTTC.

This chain joins TRBV5-1 and TRBJ1-4; 10 bases map to TRBD1. The germline CDR1 and CDR2 sequences are SGHRS and YFSETQ. After removal of 5 bases from V and 5 bases from J, the junction contained 6 bases not matched to a gene. This CDR3 comprises 15 residues. The CDR3 loop reads CASSRRQGANEKLFF. In nucleotides, the CDR3 is TGCGCCAGCAGTAGAAGACAGGGGGCCAATGAAAAACTGTTTTTT.

The J gene is TRBJ2-2, the V gene TRBV2; 10 bases match TRBD2. The V gene end was trimmed by 6 bases and the J gene end by 5 bases; junction bases not matched to a gene: 9. The CDR3 spans 16 residues. Germline-derived CDR1 and CDR2 are SNHLY and FYNNEI. The CDR3 DNA reads TGTGCCAGCAGAGATTGGACTAGCGGTCAGACCGGGGAGCTGTTTTTT. Its protein is CASRDWTSGQTGELFF. The entire variable domain, with the rest obtained from reference TRBV2 and TRBJ2-2, is as follows: EPEVTQTPSHQVTQMGQEVILRCVPISNHLYFYWYRQILGQKVEFLVSFYNNEISEKSEIFDDQFSVERPDGSNFTLKIRSTKLEDSAMYFCASRDWTSGQTGELFFGEGSRLTVL.

The chain joins TRBV20-1 to TRBJ1-2, with D hard to call. This CDR3 comprises 11 residues. Germline CDR1 is DFQATT and CDR2 is SNEGSKA (reference sequence). Trimming took off 3 bases at V and 2 bases at J, with 4 bases between the two ends. CDR3 protein: CSASENYGYTF. CDR3 in DNA: TGCAGTGCTAGTGAGAACTATGGCTACACCTTC.

V is TRBV4-1 and J is TRBJ2-3; no clear D. The CDR3 extends over 15 amino acids. CDR1 and CDR2 from the germline V gene are MGHRA and YSYEKL. Trimming took off 0 bases at V and 2 bases at J, with 9 bases between the two ends. The CDR3 sequence: CASSQDEQYTDTQYF. CDR3 DNA sequence: TGCGCCAGCAGCCAAGATGAACAATACACAGATACGCAGTATTTT.

This clone was detected once. This rearrangement joins TRBV5-4 to TRBJ1-2; D possibly corresponds to TRBD1 (5 bases). V was shortened by 4 bases and J by 1 base, with 14 bases between the two germline ends. This CDR3 is built from 15 residues. Germline V lookup: CDR1 SGHNT, CDR2 YYREEE (reference sequence). The CDR3 nucleotides are TGTGCCAGCAGCCGAACGAGCAGGGATAACTATGGCTACACCTTC. Translated, it gives CASSRTSRDNYGYTF.

The chain combines TRBV19 with TRBJ1-6; D is unclear. Germline V CDR1 and CDR2: LNHDA, SQIVND (reference sequence). Trimming took 4 bases from V and 0 from J, leaving 13 bases between them. The CDR3 totals 17 residues. CDR3 in amino acids: CASSTGRRSSYNSPLHF. The CDR3 region has the DNA TGTGCCAGTAGTACCGGCAGGAGGAGCTCCTATAATTCACCCCTCCACTTT.

V and J are TRBV7-2 and TRBJ2-1; 10 bases line up with TRBD2. The germline gives CDR1 SGHTA, CDR2 FQGNSA. The CDR3 totals 16 residues. Trimming removed 2 bases from V and 6 bases from J; junction bases left unmatched: 7. The CDR3 DNA reads TGTGCCAGCAGCTTAATTCCCGGACTAGCGGCCAATGAGCAGTTCTTC. Translation gives CASSLIPGLAANEQFF.

The V gene is TRBV4-1, the J gene TRBJ2-3; D is unclear. Germline lookup yields CDR1 MGHRA and CDR2 YSYEKL. This CDR3 contains 14 residues. The V gene lost 0 bases and the J gene lost 8 bases, with 12 bases spanning the gap. CDR3 residues: CASSQDPSPGTQYF. The CDR3 DNA is TGCGCCAGCAGCCAAGACCCCAGCCCAGGTACGCAGTATTTT.